The 22 T cell receptor beta chains given below trace back to one sample, sequenced in a study of blood T cell repertoires in COVID-19. Generated by immunoSEQ multiplex PCR, the TCRdb table keeps only in-frame clones and is missing some. The sample yields 380,000 or so clones, approximately 87% seen once. The sample was PBMCs or T cells enriched from blood (not recorded which). Every receptor here comes from a man in his thirties or forties who had recovered from COVID-19.

The rearrangement links TRBV7-9 to TRBJ1-3; the match to TRBD1 covers 8 bases. This CDR3 contains 17 residues. Germline CDR1 SEHNR, CDR2 FQNEAQ (reference sequence). V trimming: 4 bases; J trimming: 0 bases; junction bases outside the gene matches: 8. The CDR3 DNA reads as TGTGCCAGCAGCTCAATTCGACAGGGGAGCTCTGGAAACACCATATATTTT. Protein: CASSSIRQGSSGNTIYF.

The chain links TRBV7-9 to TRBJ1-1, with a weak D call TRBD1 (6 bases). The CDR3 consists of 14 residues. Between the trimmed V and J ends, which lost 4 bases and 4 bases, there was a span of 13 bases. CDR1 SEHNR and CDR2 FQNEAQ come from the germline V gene (reference sequence). CDR3 nucleotides: TGTGCCAGCAGCTATAGGACAGTCTCCACTGAAGCTTTCTTT. Its protein is CASSYRTVSTEAFF.

The chain is built from TRBV5-1 and TRBJ2-5, with a possible D match to TRBD1 (6 bases). Germline CDR1 SGHRS, CDR2 YFSETQ. The germline V and J ends were trimmed by 0 bases and 9 bases, with 18 bases remaining between them. CDR3 size: 15 residues. The CDR3 nucleotides read TGCGCCAGCAGCTTGGGTCCCGGGACAAAATTGTCCCAGTACTTC. Translated: CASSLGPGTKLSQYF.

Only one count was recorded for this clone. The V and J genes are TRBV2 and TRBJ1-3; D is unclear. The germline gives CDR1 SNHLY, CDR2 FYNNEI. V lost 3 bases, J lost 3 bases, and 6 bases lay in between. The CDR3 spans 13 residues. The CDR3, as DNA: TGTGCCAGCAGTGAGTCAGATGGAAACACCATATATTTT. It translates to CASSESDGNTIYF.

The rearrangement links TRBV6-5 to TRBJ1-5, with 8 bases fitting TRBD1. Germline values: CDR1 MNHEY, CDR2 SVGAGI. V lost 2 bases to trimming and J lost 3 bases; unmatched junction nucleotides: 3. This CDR3 has 15 residues. Here the CDR3 reads CASSYGTGFNQPQHF. In DNA, the CDR3 is TGTGCCAGCAGTTACGGGACAGGCTTCAATCAGCCCCAGCATTTT.

V and J are TRBV5-1 and TRBJ1-2; 7 positions match TRBD1. Germline lookup yields CDR1 SGHRS and CDR2 YFSETQ. This CDR3 has 15 residues. Trimming removed 3 bases from V and 0 bases from J; junction bases left unmatched: 5. The CDR3 coding sequence is TGCGCCAGCAGCTCTTACAGGGGTACTAACTATGGCTACACCTTC. This translates into CASSSYRGTNYGYTF.

This clone has just one count. CDR3 nucleotides: TGTGCCAGCAGTACTCCTGGCGGGGGGTCCACCTACGAGCAGTACTTC. Translation gives CASSTPGGGSTYEQYF. This rearrangement joins TRBV28 to TRBJ2-7, with 8 bases fitting TRBD2. V shed 5 bases and J 2 bases; nucleotides not matched to a gene: 11. The germline V gene has CDR1 MDHEN and CDR2 SYDVKM. The CDR3 runs to 16 residues. The full variable domain, rest sourced from reference TRBV28 and TRBJ2-7, is DVKVTQSSRYLVKRTGEKVFLECVQDMDHENMFWYRQDPGLGLRLIYFSYDVKMKEKGDIPEGYSVSREKKERFSLILESASTNQTSMYLCASSTPGGGSTYEQYFGPGTRLTVT.

The chain's CDR3 is CAISEGPGVDYGYTF. The DNA for the CDR3 is TGTGCCATCAGTGAGGGTCCGGGAGTCGACTATGGCTACACCTTC. The V call is TRBV10-3, the J call TRBJ1-2; D gene uncertain. This CDR3 spans 15 amino acids. The V and J ends lost 2 bases and 3 bases respectively, with 13 bases between them. Germline V gene data show CDR1 as ENHRY and CDR2 as SYGVKD.

The chain couples TRBV5-6 to TRBJ1-3, with TRBD1 matching 7 bases. This CDR3 has 14 amino acids. CDR1 and CDR2 from the germline V gene are SGHDT and YYEEEE. Losses at the gene ends were 4 bases for V and 4 bases for J; bases not matched to a gene: 5. The CDR3 sequence is CASSIRTGGNTIYF. The CDR3, as DNA: TGTGCCAGCAGCATCAGGACAGGAGGAAACACCATATATTTT. Together with reference TRBV5-6 and TRBJ1-3, the CDR3 gives the full variable domain: DAGVTQSPTHLIKTRGQQVTLRCSPKSGHDTVSWYQQALGQGPQFIFQYYEEEERQRGNFPDRFSGHQFPNYSSELNVNALLLGDSALYLCASSIRTGGNTIYFGEGSWLTVV.

V gene TRBV27 combines with J gene TRBJ2-7, with a weak D call TRBD1 (5 bases). CDR3 length: 13 residues. The V and J ends lost 5 bases and 6 bases respectively, with 14 bases between them. The germline V gene encodes CDR1 MNHEY and CDR2 SMNVEV (reference sequence). CDR3 amino acids: CASSIQGYGEQYF. The CDR3 nucleotides are TGTGCCAGCAGTATTCAGGGTTATGGCGAGCAGTACTTC.

V gene TRBV19 combines with J gene TRBJ1-1, with 7 nucleotides matching TRBD1. Germline CDR1 reads LNHDA; CDR2 reads SQIVND (reference sequence). This CDR3 has 15 amino acids. V dropped 4 bases and J dropped 8; count of bases not matched to a gene: 13. The CDR3 DNA reads TGTGCCAGTAGTAAGGCCGGGACAGCGATGACGGAAGCTTTCTTT. This sequence encodes CASSKAGTAMTEAFF.

V gene TRBV18 combines with J gene TRBJ2-2; D call uncertain. Germline CDR1 KGHSH, CDR2 LQKENI. V shed 5 bases and J shed 2 bases, with 9 bases lying between them. The CDR3 extends over 14 amino acids. The CDR3 DNA reads as TGTGCCAGCTCATTCAGGATCAACACCGGGGAGCTGTTTTTT. Its translation is CASSFRINTGELFF.

The J gene is TRBJ1-1, the V gene TRBV11-2; TRBD1 matches at 7 bases. Per the germline V gene, CDR1 is SGHAT and CDR2 is FQNNGV. The CDR3 contains 13 residues. The junction had 12 bases not matched to a gene; V was cut back by 7 bases and J by 10 bases. The CDR3: CASTKDTGARAFF. CDR3 coding DNA: TGTGCCAGCACTAAAGACACAGGGGCTCGAGCTTTCTTT.

This clone occurred a few times. The chain carries TRBV29-1 and TRBJ1-1; 8 positions agree with TRBD1. The CDR3 runs to 10 residues. After removal of 6 bases from V and 7 bases from J, the junction contained 1 base not matched to a gene. The germline V gene has CDR1 SQVTM and CDR2 ANQGSEA. The CDR3 spells CSVGTGEAFF. For the CDR3, the DNA is TGCAGCGTAGGGACAGGTGAAGCTTTCTTT.

This clone was seen a single time. The chain combines TRBV10-3 with TRBJ2-6, with 7 bases that match TRBD2. The CDR3 runs to 17 residues. Germline V gene lookup returns CDR1 ENHRY and CDR2 SYGVKD. The J segment lost 0 bases and the V segment lost 4 bases, leaving 6 bases of the junction unmatched. CDR3: CAISVGGLSSGANVLTF. The DNA of the CDR3 is TGTGCCATCAGTGTGGGGGGACTATCCTCTGGGGCCAACGTCCTGACTTTC.

This chain uses TRBV18 with TRBJ2-5, with a weak D call TRBD2 (5 bases). CDR1 and CDR2 from the germline V gene are KGHSH and LQKENI. Between the trimmed V and J ends, which lost 3 bases and 4 bases, there was a span of 12 bases. CDR3 length: 14 residues. CDR3 region: CASSPPRGGETQYF. CDR3 in DNA: TGTGCCAGCTCACCCCCCCGGGGTGGAGAGACCCAGTACTTC.

This rearrangement joins TRBV6-5 to TRBJ2-7; 10 bases match TRBD1. Germline V gene data show CDR1 as MNHEY and CDR2 as SVGAGI. J was trimmed by 7 bases and V by 7 bases; bases with no gene match: 13. The CDR3 length is 15 residues. The DNA for the CDR3 is TGTGCCAGCAACCCCCCCGGGACAGGGGTTGGAGAGCAGTACTTC. Its translation: CASNPPGTGVGEQYF.

The V and J genes are TRBV7-3 and TRBJ2-1; D gene ambiguous. Germline V gives CDR1 SGHTA, CDR2 FQGTGA. Trimming shortened V by 2 bases and J by 6 bases, and 8 bases separated the two germline ends. There are 13 residues in the CDR3. Written as DNA, the CDR3 is TGTGCCAGCAGCTTAGAGGCGGTCAATGAGCAGTTCTTC. Protein product: CASSLEAVNEQFF.

The chain joins TRBV7-8 to TRBJ1-2, with TRBD1 matching over 10 bases. V lost 5 bases and J lost 5; bases outside the gene matches: 14. CDR1 and CDR2 (germline): SGHVS, FQNEAQ. The CDR3 totals 17 residues. CDR3: CASSAYRDRGREYGYTF. The CDR3 DNA is TGTGCCAGCAGCGCGTATCGTGACAGGGGGCGAGAGTATGGCTACACCTTC. The whole variable domain, filled in from reference TRBV7-8 and TRBJ1-2, reads GAGVSQSPRYKVAKRGQDVALRCDPISGHVSLFWYQQALGQGPEFLTYFQNEAQLDKSGLPSDRFFAERPEGSVSTLKIQRTQQEDSAVYLCASSAYRDRGREYGYTFGSGTRLTVV.

V usage is TRBV18 and J usage is TRBJ2-5; 8 nucleotides line up with TRBD1. Trimming took 2 bases from V and 3 from J; bases not matched to a gene: 8. The CDR3 consists of 16 residues. CDR1 and CDR2 (germline): KGHSH, LQKENI. The CDR3 DNA sequence: TGTGCCAGCTCACCAAGGCCCGGGACAGGTAAAGAGACCCAGTACTTC. Translating gives CASSPRPGTGKETQYF.

The V call is TRBV27, the J call TRBJ2-1; TRBD1 matches at 10 bases. The CDR3 length is 14 residues. Germline CDR1 is MNHEY and CDR2 is SMNVEV (reference sequence). V was clipped by 2 bases and J by 8 bases; unmatched bases: 3. CDR3 in amino acids: CASSLRTGGHEQFF. Written as DNA, the CDR3 is TGTGCCAGCAGTTTACGGACAGGGGGTCATGAGCAGTTCTTC.

The V and J genes are TRBV5-5 and TRBJ2-3; 8 bases line up with TRBD1. CDR3 length equals 16 residues. Unmatched junction bases numbered 3, after V lost 0 bases and J lost 0 bases. CDR1 is SGHKS, CDR2 YYEKEE, per germline (reference sequence). CDR3 nucleotide sequence: TGTGCCAGCAGCTTGGAAGGGACAGGAAGCACAGATACGCAGTATTTT. It codes for CASSLEGTGSTDTQYF.